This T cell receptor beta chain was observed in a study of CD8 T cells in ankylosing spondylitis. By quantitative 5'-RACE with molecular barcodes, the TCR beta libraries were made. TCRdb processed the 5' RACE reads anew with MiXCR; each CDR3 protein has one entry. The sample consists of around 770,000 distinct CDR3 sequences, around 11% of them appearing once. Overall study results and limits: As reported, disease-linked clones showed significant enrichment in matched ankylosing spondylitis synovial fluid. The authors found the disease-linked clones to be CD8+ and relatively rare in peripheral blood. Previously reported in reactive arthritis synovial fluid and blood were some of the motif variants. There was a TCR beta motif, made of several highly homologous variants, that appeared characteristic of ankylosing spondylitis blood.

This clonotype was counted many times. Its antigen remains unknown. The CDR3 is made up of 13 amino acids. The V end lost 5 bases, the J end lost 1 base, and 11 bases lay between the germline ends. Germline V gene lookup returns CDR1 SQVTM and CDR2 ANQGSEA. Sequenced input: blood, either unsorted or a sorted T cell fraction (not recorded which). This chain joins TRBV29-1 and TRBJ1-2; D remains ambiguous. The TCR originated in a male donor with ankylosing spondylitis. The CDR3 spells CSVRAVSNYGYTF. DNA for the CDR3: TGCAGCGTTCGGGCAGTGAGTAACTATGGCTACACCTTC.